These T cell receptor beta chains were read from a single sample in a study of cytomegalovirus exposure and HLA in healthy donors. Method: immunoSEQ multiplex PCR; TCRdb's copy keeps in-frame clones and lacks some. This table holds about 140,000 clones, roughly 74% found once. What was sequenced was PBMCs. The receptors were sampled from a woman between 18 and 29 years old in good health and CMV-seropositive. CDR3s include the opening cysteine and the closing phenylalanine or tryptophan. D genes are given only for firm matches. Part of the rows lack a size; the others show once, few, many or a class for expanded clones.

d_gene	v_gene	abundance	j_gene	CDR3aa	CDR3nt
TRBD2	TRBV7-8	-	TRBJ2-1	CASSLGGGPGIEQFF	TGTGCCAGCAGCTTAGGCGGGGGGCCCGGCATTGAGCAGTTCTTC
-	TRBV30	-	TRBJ1-5	CAWKGAENNQPQHF	TGTGCCTGGAAAGGGGCGGAGAACAATCAGCCCCAGCATTTT
TRBD1	TRBV28	-	TRBJ1-2	CASSSHTTGVERYGYTF	TGTGCCAGCAGCTCTCACACTACAGGGGTGGAGAGGTATGGCTACACCTTC
-	TRBV29-1	few	TRBJ2-1	CSVEGTSAEQFF	TGCAGCGTTGAGGGGACAAGTGCTGAGCAGTTCTTC
TRBD2	TRBV9	-	TRBJ2-5	CASSVLAGGVTQYF	TGTGCCAGCAGCGTCTTAGCGGGGGGAGTAACCCAGTACTTC
-	TRBV6-1	-	TRBJ1-5	CASRRGSQPQHF	TGTGCCAGCCGCAGGGGCAGTCAGCCCCAGCATTTT
TRBD1	TRBV7-9	-	TRBJ1-6	CASSYRGLYNSPLHF	TGTGCCAGCAGTTACAGGGGTTTGTACAATTCACCCCTCCACTTT
TRBD2	TRBV5-1	-	TRBJ2-5	CASSSAGGAAETQYF	TGCGCCAGCAGCTCCGCGGGGGGGGCGGCAGAGACCCAGTACTTC
TRBD1	TRBV2	-	TRBJ1-5	CASSERTGGSQPQHF	TGTGCCAGCAGTGAAAGGACAGGGGGCAGTCAGCCCCAGCATTTT
-	TRBV5-1	few	TRBJ1-6	CASSLRSSYNSPLHF	TGCGCCAGCAGCTTGCGGAGCTCCTATAATTCACCCCTCCACTTT
-	TRBV7-6	-	TRBJ1-6	CASSPETGNHNSPLHF	TGTGCCAGCAGCCCCGAGACAGGCAACCATAATTCACCCCTCCACTTT
-	TRBV19	-	TRBJ1-1	CASSTRLNTEAFF	TGTGCCAGTAGTACTCGGTTGAACACTGAAGCTTTCTTT
TRBD1	TRBV29-1	-	TRBJ1-2	CSASTGEGYTF	TGCAGCGCCTCCACAGGGGAGGGCTACACCTTC
-	TRBV30	-	TRBJ1-1	CAWGGGLLTEAFF	TGTGCCTGGGGGGGAGGCCTACTCACTGAAGCTTTCTTT
-	TRBV29-1	-	TRBJ2-5	CSVGEYQETQYF	TGCAGCGTCGGGGAGTACCAAGAGACCCAGTACTTC
-	TRBV6-4	-	TRBJ1-6	CASSAETGFNSPLHF	TGTGCCAGCAGTGCCGAAACAGGGTTTAATTCACCCCTCCACTTT
-	TRBV29-1	few	TRBJ2-1	CSVNSAIAYNEQFF	TGCAGCGTTAACTCTGCGATCGCCTACAATGAGCAGTTCTTC
-	TRBV5-6	-	TRBJ2-1	CASSLVDSNEQFF	TGTGCCAGCAGCTTGGTAGACAGCAATGAGCAGTTCTTC
TRBD1	TRBV11-2	few	TRBJ2-7	CASSFGQGSYEQYF	TGTGCCAGCAGCTTCGGACAGGGATCCTACGAGCAGTACTTC
TRBD2	TRBV5-4	-	TRBJ2-5	CASSQDQGGGAETQYF	TGTGCCAGCAGCCAAGATCAGGGCGGGGGGGCTGAGACCCAGTACTTC
-	TRBV5-4	-	TRBJ2-2	CASSREPNTGELFF	TGTGCCAGCAGTCGAGAGCCTAACACCGGGGAGCTGTTTTTT
-	TRBV2	once	TRBJ2-2	CASKEERGGELFF	TGTGCCAGCAAAGAGGAAAGGGGCGGGGAGCTGTTTTTT
TRBD1	TRBV7-2	-	TRBJ1-3	CASSLGAGGTSGNTIYF	TGTGCCAGCAGCTTAGGGGCAGGGGGAACCTCTGGAAACACCATATATTTT
TRBD1	TRBV19	-	TRBJ1-2	CASSPGQGYGYTF	TGTGCCAGTAGCCCGGGACAGGGGTATGGCTACACCTTC
-	TRBV5-4	-	TRBJ2-5	CASSPGLGGRGSKTQYF	TGTGCCAGCAGCCCCGGGTTAGGGGGGAGGGGTTCAAAGACCCAGTACTTC
-	TRBV9	-	TRBJ1-1	CASSVVTNTEAFF	TGTGCCAGCAGCGTAGTCACAAACACTGAAGCTTTCTTT
TRBD1	TRBV9	-	TRBJ2-1	CASSVGGQTYNEQFF	TGTGCCAGCAGCGTAGGGGGACAGACCTACAATGAGCAGTTCTTC
-	TRBV7-2	-	TRBJ2-5	CASSLVWAQETQYF	TGTGCCAGCAGCTTAGTATGGGCTCAAGAGACCCAGTACTTC
TRBD1	TRBV11-2	-	TRBJ1-1	CASSFGTGALAEAFF	TGTGCCAGCAGCTTCGGGACAGGGGCCCTCGCTGAAGCTTTCTTT
TRBD2	TRBV7-2	few	TRBJ2-7	CASSPGTSGSTLYEQYF	TGTGCCAGCAGCCCCGGGACTAGCGGTTCTACCCTCTACGAGCAGTACTTC
TRBD1	TRBV5-1	-	TRBJ1-4	CASSLGQGNEKLFF	TGCGCCAGCAGCTTGGGACAGGGTAATGAAAAACTGTTTTTT
-	TRBV27	-	TRBJ2-7	CASSLLTGTKGYEQYF	TGTGCCAGCAGTTTATTAACCGGGACAAAAGGTTACGAGCAGTACTTC
-	TRBV28	-	TRBJ2-5	CASIERETQYF	TGTGCCAGCATCGAGAGAGAGACCCAGTACTTC
-	TRBV7-9	-	TRBJ1-2	CASSSYTTWNYGYTF	TGTGCCAGCAGCTCTTACACTACTTGGAACTATGGCTACACCTTC